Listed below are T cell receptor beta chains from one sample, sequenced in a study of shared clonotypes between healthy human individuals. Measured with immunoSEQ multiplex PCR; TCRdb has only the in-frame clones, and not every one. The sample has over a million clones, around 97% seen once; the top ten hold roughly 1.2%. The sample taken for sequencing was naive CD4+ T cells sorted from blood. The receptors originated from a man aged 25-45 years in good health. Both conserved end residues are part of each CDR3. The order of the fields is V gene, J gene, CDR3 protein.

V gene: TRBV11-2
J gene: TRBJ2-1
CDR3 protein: CASSYTTVGYNEQFF

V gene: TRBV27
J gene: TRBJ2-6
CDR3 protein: CASSLGTRSGANVLTF

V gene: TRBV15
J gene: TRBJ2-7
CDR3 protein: CATSRELTPTSYEQYF

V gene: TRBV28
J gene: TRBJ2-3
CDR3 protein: CASSSLTSGRPTDTQYF

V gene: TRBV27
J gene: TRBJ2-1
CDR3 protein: CASSATLAGGPQQFF

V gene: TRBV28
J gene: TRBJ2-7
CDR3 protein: CASQGSGILYEQYF

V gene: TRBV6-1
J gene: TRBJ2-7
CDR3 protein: CASSLLAGEVGEQYF

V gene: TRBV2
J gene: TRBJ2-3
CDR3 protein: CATTGTDTQYF

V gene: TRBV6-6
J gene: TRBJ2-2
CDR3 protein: CASTFQEQLFF

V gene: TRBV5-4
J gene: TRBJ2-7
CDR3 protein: CASSVGTSGRYEQYF

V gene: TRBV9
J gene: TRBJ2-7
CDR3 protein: CASSVGLAGDAYEQYF

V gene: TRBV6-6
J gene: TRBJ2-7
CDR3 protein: CASSPPGQAGYEQYF

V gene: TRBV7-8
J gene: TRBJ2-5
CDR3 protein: CASSLAGGSGRGDQETQYF

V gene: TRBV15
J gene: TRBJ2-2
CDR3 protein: CATSRDFSGLNTGELFF

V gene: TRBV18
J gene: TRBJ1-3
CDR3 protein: CASSGLGQAPSGNTIYF

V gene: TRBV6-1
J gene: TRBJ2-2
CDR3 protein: CASSEEGGGTGELFF

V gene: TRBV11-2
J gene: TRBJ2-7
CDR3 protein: CASSLVSSYEQYF

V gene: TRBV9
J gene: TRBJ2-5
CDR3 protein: CASSTTGTKETQYF

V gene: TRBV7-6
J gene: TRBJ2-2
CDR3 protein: CASSAGTGNTNTGELFF

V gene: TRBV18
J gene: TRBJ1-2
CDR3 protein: CASSPLQDSTSNYGYTF

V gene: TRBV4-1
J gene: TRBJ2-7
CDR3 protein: CASSQEGRTGSYEQYF

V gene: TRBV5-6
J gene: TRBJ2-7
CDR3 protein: CASSLYSGPTYEQYF

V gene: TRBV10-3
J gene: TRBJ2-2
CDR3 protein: CAITETANTGELFF

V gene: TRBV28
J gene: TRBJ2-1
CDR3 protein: CASSLGLGPTAGQFF

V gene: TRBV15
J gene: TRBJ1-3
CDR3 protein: CATSRVGPGNTIYF

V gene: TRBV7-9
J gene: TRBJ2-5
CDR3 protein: CASSLAELPQETQYF

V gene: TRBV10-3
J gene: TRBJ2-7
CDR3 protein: CAISEEPSYEQYF

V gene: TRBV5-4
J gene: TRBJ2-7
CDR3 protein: CASSLPVGHRRTYEQYF

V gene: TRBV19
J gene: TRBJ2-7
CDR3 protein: CASSTSSGRAYEQYF

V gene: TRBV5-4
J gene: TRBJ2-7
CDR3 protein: CASSLAGRGSYEQYF

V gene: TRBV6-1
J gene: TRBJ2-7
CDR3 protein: CASSEGRTGNYYEQYF

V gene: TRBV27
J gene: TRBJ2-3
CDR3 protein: CASSTRTDQYYDTQYF

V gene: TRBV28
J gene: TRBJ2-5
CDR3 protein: CASTRGGWDPSYF

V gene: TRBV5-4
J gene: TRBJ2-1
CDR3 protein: CASSWTGVGEQFF

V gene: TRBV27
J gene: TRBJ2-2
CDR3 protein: CASSLQSGRTGELFF

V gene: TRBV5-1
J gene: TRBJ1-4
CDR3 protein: CASSDPLGPTNEKLFF

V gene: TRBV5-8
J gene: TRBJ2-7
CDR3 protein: CASSLAVYRGTYEQYF

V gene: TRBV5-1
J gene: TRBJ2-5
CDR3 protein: CASSLLLAQETQYF

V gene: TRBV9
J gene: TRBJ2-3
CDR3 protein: CASRPGTSGRADTQYF

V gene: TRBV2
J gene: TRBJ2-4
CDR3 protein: CASSILLAKNIQYF

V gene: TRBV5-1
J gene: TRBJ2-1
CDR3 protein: CASSVTGTAYNEQFF

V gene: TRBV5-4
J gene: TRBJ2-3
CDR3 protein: CASSPTSGRAADTQYF

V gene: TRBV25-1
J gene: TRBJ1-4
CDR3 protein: CASSEREKLFF

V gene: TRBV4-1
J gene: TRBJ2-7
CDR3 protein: CASSLDNPSYEQYF

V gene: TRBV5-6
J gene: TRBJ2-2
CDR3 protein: CASSFAGQDTGELFF

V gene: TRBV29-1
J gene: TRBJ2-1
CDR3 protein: CSATGLADSYNEQFF

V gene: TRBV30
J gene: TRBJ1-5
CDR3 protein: CAWSHPQVSSNQPQHF

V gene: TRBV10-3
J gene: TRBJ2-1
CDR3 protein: CAISESTGKGGHPYNEQFF

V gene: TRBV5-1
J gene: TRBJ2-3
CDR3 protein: CASSLQGDPDTQYF

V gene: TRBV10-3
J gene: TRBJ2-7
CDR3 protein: CAISVQNSYEQYF

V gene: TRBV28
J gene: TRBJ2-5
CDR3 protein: CASSPSGQETQYF

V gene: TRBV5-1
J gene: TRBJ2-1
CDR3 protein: CASSLGLAGGVDEQFF

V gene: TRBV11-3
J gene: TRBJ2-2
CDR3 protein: CASSFRATGELFF

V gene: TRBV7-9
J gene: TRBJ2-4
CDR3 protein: CASSRGGAKNIQYF

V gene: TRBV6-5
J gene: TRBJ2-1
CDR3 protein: CASSRRAGSYNEQFF